The entry below gives a single T cell receptor beta chain sequence along with its context. This sample stems from a study of cytomegalovirus exposure and HLA in healthy donors. The PCR employed 60 Vbeta primers together with 13 Jbeta primers. The table came from immunoSEQ multiplex PCR; TCRdb's copy has only in-frame clones and leaves some out. The sample consists of about 130,000 clones, over 60% of them appearing once. The germline V gene encodes CDR1 MDHEN and CDR2 SYDVKM. The CDR3 length is 15 residues. J lost 5 bases, V lost 7 bases, and 13 bases had no gene match. At sampling all donors were nominally healthy, likely with unrecorded immune exposures.

The clonotype comes from a human donor in good health. The sequencing sample was made of PBMCs. The chain employs TRBV28 and TRBJ2-7; 8 bases are shared with TRBD2. DNA of the CDR3: TGTGCCAGCACCCCAGAGGCGGCGGGGGGAAACGAGCAGTACTTC. This sequence encodes CASTPEAAGGNEQYF.